A single sample is the source of the 15 T cell receptor beta chains below, sequenced in a study of OX40 agonist ivuxolimab in advanced cancers. Sequenced by immunoSEQ multiplex PCR; TCRdb stores in-frame clones only, minus some. The sample carries roughly 60,000 clones, around nine tenths recorded once. The sample was CD4+ or CD8+ T cells sorted from blood, taken in a trial of the OX40 agonist ivuxolimab. Receptors were obtained from an adult with an advanced solid tumor such as melanoma, head and neck, liver or kidney cancer.

The CDR3 loop is CAWSQSGHYATNEKLFF. DNA for the CDR3: TGTGCCTGGAGCCAAAGTGGACACTACGCAACTAATGAAAAACTGTTTTTT. The chain couples TRBV30 to TRBJ1-4; TRBD1 might be the D (5 bases). CDR1 GTSNPN and CDR2 SVGIG come from the germline V gene (reference sequence). There are 17 residues in the CDR3. V lost 3 bases and J 0 bases, leaving 17 bases between the germline ends. Full variable domain (rest looked up from reference TRBV30 and TRBJ1-4): SQTIHQWPATLVQPVGSPLSLECTVEGTSNPNLYWYRQAAGRGLQLLFYSVGIGQISSEVPQNLSASRPQDRQFILSSKKLLLSDSGFYLCAWSQSGHYATNEKLFFGSGTQLSVL.

This chain joins TRBV6-5 and TRBJ2-7; the D is unclear. The CDR3 has 13 amino acids. Germline V gives CDR1 MNHEY, CDR2 SVGAGI. Deletions cut 2 bases from V and 2 bases from J, with 7 bases between. Written as DNA, the CDR3 is TGTGCCAGCAGTTACGGTCTTGCCTACGAGCAGTACTTC. It is translated as CASSYGLAYEQYF.

This sequence joins TRBV10-3 and TRBJ2-3; the D is unclear. The V and J ends lost 4 bases and 2 bases respectively, with 7 bases between them. CDR3 length equals 13 residues. From germline, CDR1 is ENHRY and CDR2 SYGVKD. DNA of the CDR3: TGTGCCATCAGTGTATCATACACAGATACGCAGTATTTT. Amino acid sequence: CAISVSYTDTQYF.

The V gene is TRBV14, the J gene TRBJ1-2; D is uncertain. CDR1 and CDR2 from the germline V gene are SGHDN and FVKESK. Trimming took off 5 bases at V and 0 bases at J, with 4 bases between the two ends. The CDR3 loop spans 12 amino acids. CDR3: CASSTANYGYTF. CDR3 coding DNA: TGTGCCAGCAGCACAGCTAACTATGGCTACACCTTC.

The CDR3 DNA follows: TGTGCCAGCAGTTTATTCACAGACAGGGCCGCCAAAAACATTCAGTACTTC. This gives the protein CASSLFTDRAAKNIQYF. The rearrangement links TRBV28 to TRBJ2-4, with 7 positions matching TRBD1. In germline, CDR1 is MDHEN, CDR2 SYDVKM. V trimming: 1 base; J trimming: 1 base; junction bases outside the gene matches: 7. The CDR3 extends over 17 amino acids.

This sequence joins TRBV9 and TRBJ1-4, with D maybe TRBD1 (5 bases). The CDR3 spans 16 residues. V was cut by 4 bases and J by 7 bases, with 20 bases left in between. CDR1 and CDR2 (germline): SGDLS, YYNGEE. The CDR3 is CASSLLEQGLGEKLFF. CDR3 DNA: TGTGCCAGCAGCCTCCTCGAGCAGGGACTGGGTGAAAAACTGTTTTTT.

CDR3: CASSLGSGGGSQETQYF. CDR3 sequence (DNA): TGTGCCAGCAGCTTAGGGTCTGGGGGAGGGAGCCAAGAGACCCAGTACTTC. The V call is TRBV7-6, the J call TRBJ2-5; 7 nucleotides line up with TRBD2. Germline V lookup: CDR1 SGHVS, CDR2 FNYEAQ. Trimming took 1 base from V and 1 from J; bases not matched to a gene: 9. This CDR3 comprises 17 residues. The full variable domain, completed using reference TRBV7-6 and TRBJ2-5, is GAGVSQSPRYKVTKRGQDVALRCDPISGHVSLYWYRQALGQGPEFLTYFNYEAQQDKSGLPNDRFSAERPEGSISTLTIQRTEQRDSAMYRCASSLGSGGGSQETQYFGPGTRLLVL.

This clone was detected once. V gene TRBV9 combines with J gene TRBJ2-2; no definite D call. Trimming shortened V by 0 bases and J by 7 bases, and 4 bases separated the two germline ends. This CDR3 is built from 12 residues. Germline-derived CDR1 and CDR2 are SGDLS and YYNGEE. The DNA for the CDR3 is TGTGCCAGCAGCGTAGCGAACGGGGAGCTGTTTTTT. Its protein product is CASSVANGELFF.

This chain connects TRBV27 to TRBJ1-5; D is unresolved. This CDR3 has 12 residues. V was cut by 6 bases and J by 3 bases, with 6 bases left in between. Germline CDR1 reads MNHEY; CDR2 reads SMNVEV (reference sequence). CDR3: CASRANNQPQHF. Written as DNA, the CDR3 is TGTGCCAGCAGGGCGAACAATCAGCCCCAGCATTTT.

This chain joins TRBV5-1 and TRBJ2-7, with D possibly being TRBD1 or TRBD2 (5 bases each). The CDR3 is made up of 14 amino acids. CDR1 is SGHRS, CDR2 YFSETQ, per germline. V was cut by 5 bases and J by 7 bases, with 19 bases left in between. The CDR3 DNA sequence: TGCGCCAGCAGTTTACCGGGACGAGACTCGGAGCAGTACTTC. Its translation: CASSLPGRDSEQYF.

The gene calls are TRBV5-1 and TRBJ2-7; the match to TRBD1 covers 7 bases. Trimming took 4 bases from V and 3 from J; bases not matched to a gene: 7. CDR1 is SGHRS and CDR2 is YFSETQ in the germline V gene. There are 14 residues in the CDR3. The chain's CDR3 is CASSPRDRSYEQYF. The CDR3 nucleotides are TGCGCCAGCAGCCCCCGGGACAGAAGCTACGAGCAGTACTTC. Based on the CDR3 plus reference TRBV5-1 and TRBJ2-7, the full variable domain is KAGVTQTPRYLIKTRGQQVTLSCSPISGHRSVSWYQQTPGQGLQFLFEYFSETQRNKGNFPGRFSGRQFSNSRSEMNVSTLELGDSALYLCASSPRDRSYEQYFGPGTRLTVT.

This chain links TRBV19 with TRBJ2-3; no clear D gene. The germline CDR1 and CDR2 sequences are LNHDA and SQIVND (reference sequence). This CDR3 has 15 amino acids. V shed 7 bases and J shed 0 bases, with 14 bases lying between them. The CDR3 here is CASKPRSLSTDTQYF. For the CDR3, the DNA is TGTGCCAGTAAACCCAGGAGTTTAAGCACAGATACGCAGTATTTT.

V is TRBV5-1 and J is TRBJ1-5, with D perhaps matching TRBD1 (6 bases). The CDR3 is 16 residues long. Trimming cost V 4 bases and J 0 bases, with 14 bases left between them. From germline, CDR1 is SGHRS and CDR2 YFSETQ. The CDR3 loop reads CASSLGKGGSNQPQHF. The CDR3, as DNA: TGCGCCAGCAGCCTCGGGAAGGGGGGTAGCAATCAGCCCCAGCATTTT.

This rearrangement joins TRBV7-9 to TRBJ2-2; D remains ambiguous. The germline CDR1 and CDR2 sequences are SEHNR and FQNEAQ (reference sequence). V dropped 1 base and J dropped 0 bases, with 3 bases sitting between them. CDR3 length: 14 amino acids. The CDR3 here is CASSLGTNTGELFF. The CDR3 nucleotides read TGTGCCAGCAGCTTAGGGACGAACACCGGGGAGCTGTTTTTT.

The chain is built from TRBV9 and TRBJ2-2; 9 bases line up with TRBD2. The V segment lost 0 bases and the J segment 7 bases; nucleotides outside the gene matches: 7. This CDR3 has 16 amino acids. The germline gives CDR1 SGDLS, CDR2 YYNGEE. Here the CDR3 reads CASSVGLAGRNGELFF. In DNA, the CDR3 is TGTGCCAGCAGCGTAGGGCTAGCGGGGCGGAACGGGGAGCTGTTTTTT.